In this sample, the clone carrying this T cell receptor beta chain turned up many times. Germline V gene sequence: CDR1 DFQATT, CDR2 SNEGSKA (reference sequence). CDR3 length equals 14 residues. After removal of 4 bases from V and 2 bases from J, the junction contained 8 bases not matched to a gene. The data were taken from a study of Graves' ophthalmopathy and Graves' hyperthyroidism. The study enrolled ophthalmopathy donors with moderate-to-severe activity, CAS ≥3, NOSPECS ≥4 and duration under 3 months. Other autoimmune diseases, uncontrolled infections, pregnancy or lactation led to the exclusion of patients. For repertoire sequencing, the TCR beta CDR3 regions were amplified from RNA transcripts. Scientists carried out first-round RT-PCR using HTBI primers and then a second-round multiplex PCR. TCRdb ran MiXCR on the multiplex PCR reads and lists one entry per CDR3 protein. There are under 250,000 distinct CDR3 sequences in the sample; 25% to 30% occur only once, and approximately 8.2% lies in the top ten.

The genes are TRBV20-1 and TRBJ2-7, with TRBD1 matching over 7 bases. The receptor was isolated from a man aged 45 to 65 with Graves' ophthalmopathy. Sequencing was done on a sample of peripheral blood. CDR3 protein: CSATPNRGAYEQYF. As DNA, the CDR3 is TGCAGTGCTACCCCCAACAGGGGAGCCTACGAGCAGTACTTC.